This T cell receptor beta chain emerged from a study of blood T cell repertoires in COVID-19. About the study: Acute and convalescent COVID-19 specimens originated in the United States, Italy and Spain. PBMCs, B-cell-depleted T cells, or T cells provided the cDNA or gDNA that made up the material.

Authors' methods: Estimation of nucleated cell counts was performed using reference gene primer amplification. Sequencing was performed with immunoSEQ multiplex PCR; in TCRdb, only in-frame clones are kept and a portion is missing. V and J calls and clone size are copied from that table; D and trimming were computed from the DNA. The sample lists under 300,000 clones, about nine tenths occurring once. There are 13 residues in the CDR3. The germline gives CDR1 MNHEY, CDR2 SMNVEV (reference sequence). V was pared by 2 bases and J by 2 bases, with 7 bases between. Sequenced: peripheral blood. This TCR came from a man in his sixties with acute or convalescent COVID-19. The genes are TRBV27 and TRBJ2-7, with D tentatively TRBD2 (6 bases). The CDR3, as DNA: TGTGCCAGCAGTTTAAGGACTACCTACGAGCAGTACTTC. The encoded protein is CASSLRTTYEQYF.